This T cell receptor beta chain came from a study of CD8 T cells in ankylosing spondylitis. TCRdb ran MiXCR on the 5' RACE reads and lists one entry per CDR3 protein. The repertoire holds about 280,000 distinct CDR3 sequences, with 20% as singletons. Germline V gene sequence: CDR1 LGHNA, CDR2 YNFKEQ. This CDR3 spans 14 amino acids. V gave up 0 bases and J gave up 7 bases, with 12 bases separating them. The chain uses TRBV4-2 and TRBJ1-2, with D unresolved. The clonotype originates from a male donor with ankylosing spondylitis or in good health (not recorded which). The material sequenced was blood, either unsorted or a sorted T cell fraction (not recorded which). In DNA, the CDR3 is TGTGCCAGCAGCCAAGATCTTAGGTTTACTGGCTACACCTTC. It is translated as CASSQDLRFTGYTF.